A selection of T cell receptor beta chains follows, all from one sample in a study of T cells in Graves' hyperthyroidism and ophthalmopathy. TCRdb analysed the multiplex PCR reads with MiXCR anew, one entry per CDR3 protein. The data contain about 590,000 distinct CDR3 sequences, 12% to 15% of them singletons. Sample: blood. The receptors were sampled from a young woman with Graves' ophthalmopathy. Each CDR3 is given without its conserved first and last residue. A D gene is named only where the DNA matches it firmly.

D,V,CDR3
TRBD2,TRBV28,ASSLIASGIRGEQF
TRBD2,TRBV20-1,SAGSTSGISSYNEQF
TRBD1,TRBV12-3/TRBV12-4,ASSLAGPLGTGISDGYT
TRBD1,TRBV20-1,SAMGQGDQPQH
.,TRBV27,ASSLLGSPNEQF
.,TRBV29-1,SVATTEAF
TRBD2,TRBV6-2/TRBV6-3,ASSYSGGRVYEQY
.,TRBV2,ASSAKRKGETQY
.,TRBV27,ASSLSPTRYNEQF
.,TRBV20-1,SANPGPGNTEAF
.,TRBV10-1,ASRGNRDNSPLH
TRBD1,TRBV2,ASSTQGIRAEQF
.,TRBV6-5,ASSYSIPGQGWVTEAF
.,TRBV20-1,SALGGANTEAF
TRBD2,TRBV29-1,SSGLAGEQAYEQY
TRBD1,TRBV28,TREEGQGYEQY
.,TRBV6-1,ASSPLNYGYT
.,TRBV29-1,SGDGATEAF
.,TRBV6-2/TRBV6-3,ASTRTGTDTQY
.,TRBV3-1,ASSVTVNYGYT
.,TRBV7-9,ASSSLRAYEQY
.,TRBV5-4,ASSFLGPTGRSYEQY